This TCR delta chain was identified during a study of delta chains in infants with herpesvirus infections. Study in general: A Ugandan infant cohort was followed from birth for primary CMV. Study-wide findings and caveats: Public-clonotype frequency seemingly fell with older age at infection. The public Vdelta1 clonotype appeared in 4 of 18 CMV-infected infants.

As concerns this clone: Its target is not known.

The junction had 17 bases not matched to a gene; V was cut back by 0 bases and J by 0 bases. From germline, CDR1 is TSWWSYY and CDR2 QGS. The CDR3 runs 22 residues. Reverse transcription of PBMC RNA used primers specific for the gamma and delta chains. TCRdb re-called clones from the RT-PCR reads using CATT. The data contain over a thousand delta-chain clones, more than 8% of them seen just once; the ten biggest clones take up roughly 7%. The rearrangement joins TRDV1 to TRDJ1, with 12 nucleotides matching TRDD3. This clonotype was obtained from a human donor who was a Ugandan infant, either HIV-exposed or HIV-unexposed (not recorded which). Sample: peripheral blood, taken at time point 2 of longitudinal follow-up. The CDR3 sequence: CALGELLLMPYWGIPYTDKLIF. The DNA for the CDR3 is TGTGCTCTTGGGGAACTTCTCCTAATGCCGTACTGGGGGATACCCTACACCGATAAACTCATCTTT.